This T cell receptor beta chain was obtained from a study of T cell responses to AZD1222 COVID-19 vaccine. Overall study findings and caveats: Donor demographics were predominantly white British with a female majority; clonal diversity may be underestimated. Spike-wide coverage was observed for vaccine-associated CD4 TCRs, with dominant responses at 160-218 and 743-854. With two AZD1222 doses given, Spike-specific TCR breadth and depth both rose.

Germline V CDR1 and CDR2: MNHEY, SVGAGI. After removal of 2 bases from V and 6 bases from J, the junction contained 6 bases not matched to a gene. The CDR3 sequence is 14 residues long. Sequenced by immunoSEQ multiplex PCR; TCRdb stores in-frame clones only, minus some. Of about 140,000 clones listed, over 75% are singletons. Regarding this clone: What it binds is not known.

The sequencing used peripheral blood, collected on day 0 of AZD1222 vaccination. The chain has TRBV6-5 and TRBJ1-2; TRBD1 matches 7 bases. The TCR comes from an adult in good health. As DNA, the CDR3 is TGTGCCAGCAGTTACAACAGGGGTATTAATGGCTACACCTTC. This codes for CASSYNRGINGYTF.